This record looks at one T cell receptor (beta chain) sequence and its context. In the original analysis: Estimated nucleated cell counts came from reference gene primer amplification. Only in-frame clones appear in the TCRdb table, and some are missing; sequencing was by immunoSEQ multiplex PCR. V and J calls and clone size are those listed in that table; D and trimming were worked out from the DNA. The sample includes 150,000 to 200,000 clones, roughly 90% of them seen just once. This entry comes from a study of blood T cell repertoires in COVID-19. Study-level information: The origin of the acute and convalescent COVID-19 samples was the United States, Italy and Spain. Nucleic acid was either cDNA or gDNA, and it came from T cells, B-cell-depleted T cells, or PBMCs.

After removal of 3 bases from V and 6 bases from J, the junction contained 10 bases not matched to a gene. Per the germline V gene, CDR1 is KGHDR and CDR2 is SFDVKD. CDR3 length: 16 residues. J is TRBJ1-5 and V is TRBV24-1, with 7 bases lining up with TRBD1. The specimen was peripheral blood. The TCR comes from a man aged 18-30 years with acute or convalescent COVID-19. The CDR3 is CATSDGKTGNGQPQHF. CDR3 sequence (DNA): TGTGCCACCAGTGATGGGAAGACAGGGAACGGTCAGCCCCAGCATTTT.